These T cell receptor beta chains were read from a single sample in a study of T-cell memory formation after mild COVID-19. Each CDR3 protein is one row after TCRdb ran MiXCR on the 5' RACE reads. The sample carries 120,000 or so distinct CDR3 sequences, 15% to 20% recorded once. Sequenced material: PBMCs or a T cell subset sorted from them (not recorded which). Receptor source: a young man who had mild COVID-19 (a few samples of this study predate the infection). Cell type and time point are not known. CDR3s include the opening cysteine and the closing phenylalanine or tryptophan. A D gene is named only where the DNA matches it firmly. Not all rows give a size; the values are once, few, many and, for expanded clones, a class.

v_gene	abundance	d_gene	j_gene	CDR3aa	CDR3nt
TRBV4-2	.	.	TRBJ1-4	CASSQAMFQASNEKLFF	TGTGCCAGCAGCCAAGCCATGTTCCAGGCATCTAATGAAAAACTGTTTTTT
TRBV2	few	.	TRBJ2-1	CASSGSYNEQFF	TGTGCCAGCAGTGGCTCCTACAATGAGCAGTTCTTC
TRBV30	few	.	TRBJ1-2	CAWGDYGYTF	TGTGCCTGGGGGGACTATGGCTACACCTTC
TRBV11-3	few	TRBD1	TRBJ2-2	CASSSRTGATGELFF	TGTGCCAGCAGCTCACGGACAGGCGCCACCGGGGAGCTGTTTTTT
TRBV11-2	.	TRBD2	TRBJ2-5	CASRRPGTKETQYF	TGTGCCAGCAGACGTCCCGGGACTAAAGAGACCCAGTACTTC
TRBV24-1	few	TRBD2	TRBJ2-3	CATRLAGDTDTQYF	TGTGCCACCAGACTAGCGGGGGACACAGATACGCAGTATTTT
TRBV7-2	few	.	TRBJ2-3	CASSLGAVPDTQYF	TGTGCCAGCAGCTTAGGGGCGGTCCCAGATACGCAGTATTTT
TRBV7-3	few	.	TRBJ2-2	CASSSLGTQNTGELFF	TGTGCCAGCAGCTCCCTAGGAACCCAGAACACCGGGGAGCTGTTTTTT
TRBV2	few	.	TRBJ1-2	CASSDRGYGYTF	TGTGCCAGCAGTGACAGGGGCTATGGCTACACCTTC
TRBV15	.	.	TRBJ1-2	CATSRGGDVGLNYGYTF	TGTGCCACCAGCAGAGGGGGGGACGTGGGGCTCAACTATGGCTACACCTTC